Listed below are T cell receptor beta chains from one sample, sequenced in a study of beta chain features in type 1 diabetes. The data were produced by immunoSEQ multiplex PCR, yet TCRdb's version contains in-frame clones alone and is incomplete. The sample records 900,000 or so clones, roughly 15% being singletons. Sequencing input: naive CD4+ T cells from blood. The receptors shown here come from a woman between 18 and 29 years old in good health. Both conserved end residues are part of each CDR3. Fields, in order: D gene, clone size, J gene, V gene, CDR3 protein, CDR3 DNA. D genes are given only for firm matches. For some rows the clone size is stated as once, few or many, or as a class when expanded; others skip it.

D gene: .; clone size: .; J gene: TRBJ1-2; V gene: TRBV28; CDR3 protein: CASRGTEGYGYTF; CDR3 DNA: TGTGCCAGCAGAGGAACCGAGGGCTATGGCTACACCTTC
D gene: TRBD1; clone size: .; J gene: TRBJ1-1; V gene: TRBV7-8; CDR3 protein: CASSLAQGQYRAFF; CDR3 DNA: TGTGCCAGCAGCTTAGCGCAGGGACAGTATCGAGCTTTCTTT
D gene: .; clone size: .; J gene: TRBJ2-1; V gene: TRBV14; CDR3 protein: CASSHRFGSYNEQFF; CDR3 DNA: TGTGCCAGCAGCCATCGGTTCGGGTCCTACAATGAGCAGTTCTTC
D gene: .; clone size: .; J gene: TRBJ2-5; V gene: TRBV2; CDR3 protein: CASSQRIGETQYF; CDR3 DNA: TGTGCCAGCAGTCAGAGAATTGGAGAGACCCAGTACTTC
D gene: .; clone size: .; J gene: TRBJ1-1; V gene: TRBV6-5; CDR3 protein: CASSFRGARTTEAFF; CDR3 DNA: TGTGCCAGCAGTTTCCGAGGGGCCCGAACCACTGAAGCTTTCTTT
D gene: TRBD2; clone size: .; J gene: TRBJ2-1; V gene: TRBV28; CDR3 protein: CASRASGANEQFF; CDR3 DNA: TGTGCCTCCCGGGCTAGCGGGGCGAATGAGCAGTTCTTC
D gene: .; clone size: few; J gene: TRBJ2-2; V gene: TRBV13; CDR3 protein: CASSLAGNRNTGELFF; CDR3 DNA: TGTGCCAGCAGCTTAGCTGGGAATAGGAACACCGGGGAGCTGTTTTTT
D gene: TRBD2; clone size: .; J gene: TRBJ2-1; V gene: TRBV28; CDR3 protein: CASRADSGSLLMYNEQFF; CDR3 DNA: TGTGCCAGCAGGGCTGATAGCGGGAGCCTCCTCATGTACAATGAGCAGTTCTTC
D gene: TRBD1; clone size: .; J gene: TRBJ2-2; V gene: TRBV5-1; CDR3 protein: CASSLDRGPGELFF; CDR3 DNA: TGCGCCAGCAGCTTGGACAGGGGGCCCGGGGAGCTGTTTTTT
D gene: .; clone size: .; J gene: TRBJ2-7; V gene: TRBV28; CDR3 protein: CASSEADPYEQYF; CDR3 DNA: TGTGCCAGCAGTGAGGCAGACCCATACGAGCAGTACTTC
D gene: TRBD2; clone size: once; J gene: TRBJ2-2; V gene: TRBV4-3; CDR3 protein: CASSHGGRPPGELFF; CDR3 DNA: TGCGCCAGCAGCCATGGCGGGAGGCCGCCCGGGGAGCTGTTTTTT
D gene: TRBD1; clone size: few; J gene: TRBJ1-2; V gene: TRBV7-9; CDR3 protein: CASSTQGAYGYTF; CDR3 DNA: TGTGCCAGCAGCACCCAGGGGGCGTATGGCTACACCTTC
D gene: .; clone size: .; J gene: TRBJ2-3; V gene: TRBV4-3; CDR3 protein: CASSQDSSSDTQYF; CDR3 DNA: TGCGCCAGCAGCCAAGATAGTTCTTCCGATACGCAGTATTTT
D gene: TRBD1; clone size: few; J gene: TRBJ1-1; V gene: TRBV5-1; CDR3 protein: CASSPRDRGSEAFF; CDR3 DNA: TGCGCCAGCAGCCCGAGGGACAGGGGATCTGAAGCTTTCTTT
D gene: TRBD1; clone size: .; J gene: TRBJ1-1; V gene: TRBV6-1; CDR3 protein: CASSDRTGNEVFAGEAFF; CDR3 DNA: TGTGCCAGCAGTGACCGGACAGGGAATGAAGTATTTGCGGGTGAAGCTTTCTTT
D gene: .; clone size: few; J gene: TRBJ2-2; V gene: TRBV7-2; CDR3 protein: CASSGRTPNRTGELFF; CDR3 DNA: TGTGCCAGCAGCGGTCGTACCCCCAACCGGACCGGGGAGCTGTTTTTT
D gene: .; clone size: .; J gene: TRBJ2-6; V gene: TRBV27; CDR3 protein: CASSPRGRGASGANVLTF; CDR3 DNA: TGTGCCAGCAGTCCCCGCGGCAGGGGTGCCTCTGGGGCCAACGTCCTGACTTTC
D gene: .; clone size: few; J gene: TRBJ2-5; V gene: TRBV15; CDR3 protein: CATSSGGYRGRETQYF; CDR3 DNA: TGTGCCACCAGCAGCGGGGGTTATCGGGGGCGGGAGACCCAGTACTTC
D gene: .; clone size: few; J gene: TRBJ2-5; V gene: TRBV4-1; CDR3 protein: CASSQGGASGAQYF; CDR3 DNA: TGCGCCAGCAGCCAAGGAGGCGCGTCCGGGGCCCAGTACTTC
D gene: TRBD2; clone size: few; J gene: TRBJ2-1; V gene: TRBV18; CDR3 protein: CASSPPASGRGSEQFF; CDR3 DNA: TGTGCCAGCTCACCACCGGCTAGCGGGAGAGGTAGTGAGCAGTTCTTC
D gene: .; clone size: few; J gene: TRBJ2-1; V gene: TRBV15; CDR3 protein: CATSRVADYYNEQFF; CDR3 DNA: TGTGCCACCAGCAGGGTAGCGGACTATTACAATGAGCAGTTCTTC
D gene: .; clone size: .; J gene: TRBJ2-1; V gene: TRBV28; CDR3 protein: CASSLPPGGEQFF; CDR3 DNA: TGTGCCAGCAGTTTACCCCCGGGTGGTGAGCAGTTCTTC
D gene: TRBD1; clone size: .; J gene: TRBJ2-3; V gene: TRBV7-9; CDR3 protein: CASSVQGVRLTDTQYF; CDR3 DNA: TGTGCCAGCAGCGTACAGGGGGTCCGGTTGACAGATACGCAGTATTTT
D gene: TRBD2; clone size: .; J gene: TRBJ2-3; V gene: TRBV5-4; CDR3 protein: CASSSSGRRRDTQYF; CDR3 DNA: TGTGCCAGCAGCTCGAGCGGGAGGAGGAGGGATACGCAGTATTTT
D gene: .; clone size: .; J gene: TRBJ1-2; V gene: TRBV20-1; CDR3 protein: CSATSWSGYTF; CDR3 DNA: TGCAGTGCTACGAGCTGGTCTGGCTACACCTTC
D gene: .; clone size: few; J gene: TRBJ2-1; V gene: TRBV4-2; CDR3 protein: CASSQSVTNNEQFF; CDR3 DNA: TGTGCCAGCAGCCAAAGCGTGACTAACAATGAGCAGTTCTTC
D gene: TRBD1; clone size: .; J gene: TRBJ2-2; V gene: TRBV4-1; CDR3 protein: CASSRNRGSTGELFF; CDR3 DNA: TGCGCCAGCAGCCGAAACAGGGGGAGCACCGGGGAGCTGTTTTTT
D gene: TRBD2; clone size: few; J gene: TRBJ2-7; V gene: TRBV28; CDR3 protein: CASRPLGGVAYEQYF; CDR3 DNA: TGTGCCAGCAGACCGTTGGGGGGGGTAGCCTACGAGCAGTACTTC
D gene: TRBD1; clone size: many; J gene: TRBJ2-6; V gene: TRBV4-3; CDR3 protein: CASSQDRTGRANVLTF; CDR3 DNA: TGCGCCAGCAGCCAAGATCGGACAGGGAGGGCCAACGTCCTGACTTTC
D gene: .; clone size: .; J gene: TRBJ2-1; V gene: TRBV9; CDR3 protein: CASSVGPLGEQFF; CDR3 DNA: TGTGCCAGCAGCGTAGGCCCCCTCGGTGAGCAGTTCTTC
D gene: TRBD1; clone size: .; J gene: TRBJ2-2; V gene: TRBV4-3; CDR3 protein: CASSQDRTGQFGELFF; CDR3 DNA: TGCGCCAGCAGCCAAGATCGGACAGGGCAGTTCGGGGAGCTGTTTTTT
D gene: .; clone size: .; J gene: TRBJ1-2; V gene: TRBV19; CDR3 protein: CASSIFGSNYGYTF; CDR3 DNA: TGTGCCAGTAGTATCTTCGGGAGCAACTATGGCTACACCTTC
D gene: TRBD1; clone size: few; J gene: TRBJ1-1; V gene: TRBV7-9; CDR3 protein: CASSLDRVEAFF; CDR3 DNA: TGTGCCAGCAGCCTGGACAGGGTTGAGGCTTTCTTT
D gene: .; clone size: .; J gene: TRBJ2-3; V gene: TRBV18; CDR3 protein: CASSPTKADTQYF; CDR3 DNA: TGTGCCAGCTCACCCACTAAGGCAGATACGCAGTATTTT
D gene: .; clone size: few; J gene: TRBJ2-7; V gene: TRBV9; CDR3 protein: CASSAQPEQYF; CDR3 DNA: TGTGCCAGCAGCGCACAACCCGAGCAGTACTTC
D gene: .; clone size: .; J gene: TRBJ1-1; V gene: TRBV7-8; CDR3 protein: CASSLEIPKGTEAFF; CDR3 DNA: TGTGCCAGCAGCTTAGAAATCCCTAAGGGCACTGAAGCTTTCTTT
D gene: .; clone size: .; J gene: TRBJ1-1; V gene: TRBV7-2; CDR3 protein: CASSFLEGIGEAFF; CDR3 DNA: TGTGCCAGCAGCTTCCTCGAAGGTATCGGGGAAGCTTTCTTT
D gene: .; clone size: many; J gene: TRBJ2-5; V gene: TRBV6-6; CDR3 protein: CASGIETQYF; CDR3 DNA: TGTGCCAGCGGTATCGAGACCCAGTACTTC
D gene: .; clone size: few; J gene: TRBJ2-7; V gene: TRBV18; CDR3 protein: CASSPPSLPYEQYF; CDR3 DNA: TGTGCCAGCTCACCACCGTCCCTACCCTACGAGCAGTACTTC
D gene: .; clone size: few; J gene: TRBJ2-1; V gene: TRBV5-4; CDR3 protein: CASSLDANSYNEQFF; CDR3 DNA: TGTGCCAGCAGCTTGGATGCAAACTCCTACAATGAGCAGTTCTTC
D gene: .; clone size: few; J gene: TRBJ2-1; V gene: TRBV29-1; CDR3 protein: CSAGHHEQFF; CDR3 DNA: TGCAGCGCTGGCCACCATGAGCAGTTCTTC
D gene: .; clone size: few; J gene: TRBJ2-3; V gene: TRBV29-1; CDR3 protein: CSVVLGSSGTDTQYF; CDR3 DNA: TGCAGCGTTGTGCTGGGGAGCTCGGGCACAGATACGCAGTATTTT
D gene: TRBD2; clone size: .; J gene: TRBJ2-2; V gene: TRBV19; CDR3 protein: CASWDSGRATGELFF; CDR3 DNA: TGTGCCAGTTGGGATAGCGGGAGGGCCACCGGGGAGCTGTTTTTT
D gene: TRBD1; clone size: few; J gene: TRBJ1-1; V gene: TRBV6-5; CDR3 protein: CASRPGGARTEAFF; CDR3 DNA: TGTGCCAGCAGACCAGGGGGCGCGAGGACTGAAGCTTTCTTT
D gene: .; clone size: few; J gene: TRBJ1-5; V gene: TRBV25-1; CDR3 protein: CASSEIQGPSQPQHF; CDR3 DNA: TGTGCCAGCAGCGAGATACAGGGCCCAAGTCAGCCCCAGCATTTT
D gene: TRBD1; clone size: .; J gene: TRBJ2-7; V gene: TRBV7-6; CDR3 protein: CASSALATGGGYEQYF; CDR3 DNA: TGTGCCAGCAGCGCCCTAGCTACAGGGGGCGGCTACGAGCAGTACTTC
D gene: TRBD2; clone size: .; J gene: TRBJ2-5; V gene: TRBV19; CDR3 protein: CASSTGTSGRETQYF; CDR3 DNA: TGTGCCAGTAGCACCGGGACTAGCGGGAGAGAGACCCAGTACTTC
D gene: .; clone size: few; J gene: TRBJ1-5; V gene: TRBV19; CDR3 protein: CASSTPRGYSNQPQHF; CDR3 DNA: TGTGCCAGTAGTACTCCACGCGGTTATAGCAATCAGCCCCAGCATTTT
D gene: TRBD2; clone size: few; J gene: TRBJ2-7; V gene: TRBV4-3; CDR3 protein: CASSQDLRSGFYEQYF; CDR3 DNA: TGCGCCAGCAGCCAAGATCTCCGTAGCGGGTTTTACGAGCAGTACTTC
D gene: TRBD2; clone size: .; J gene: TRBJ2-5; V gene: TRBV2; CDR3 protein: CASGGRRQETQYF; CDR3 DNA: TGTGCCAGCGGCGGGAGACGCCAAGAGACCCAGTACTTC
D gene: TRBD2; clone size: few; J gene: TRBJ2-2; V gene: TRBV7-3; CDR3 protein: CASSTTSAKTGELFF; CDR3 DNA: TGTGCCAGCAGCACCACTAGCGCGAAGACCGGGGAGCTGTTTTTT
D gene: .; clone size: few; J gene: TRBJ2-7; V gene: TRBV7-9; CDR3 protein: CASSFDWNYEQYF; CDR3 DNA: TGTGCCAGCAGCTTCGATTGGAACTACGAGCAGTACTTC
D gene: .; clone size: few; J gene: TRBJ2-5; V gene: TRBV4-3; CDR3 protein: CASSQGPSGHQETQYF; CDR3 DNA: TGCGCCAGCAGCCAAGGACCCTCCGGACACCAAGAGACCCAGTACTTC
D gene: .; clone size: few; J gene: TRBJ2-3; V gene: TRBV7-9; CDR3 protein: CASSPPLAAPTMKTDTQYF; CDR3 DNA: TGTGCCAGCAGCCCCCCTCTGGCAGCGCCGACGATGAAGACAGATACGCAGTATTTT
D gene: .; clone size: few; J gene: TRBJ1-1; V gene: TRBV28; CDR3 protein: CASSPTYQGTEAFF; CDR3 DNA: TGTGCCAGCAGCCCGACTTACCAGGGCACTGAAGCTTTCTTT
D gene: .; clone size: .; J gene: TRBJ2-3; V gene: TRBV27; CDR3 protein: CASSSKPFSTDTQYF; CDR3 DNA: TGTGCCAGCAGCTCAAAGCCCTTTAGCACAGATACGCAGTATTTT
D gene: TRBD2; clone size: few; J gene: TRBJ2-5; V gene: TRBV7-2; CDR3 protein: CASSYGGRGETQYF; CDR3 DNA: TGTGCCAGCAGCTATGGCGGGAGGGGGGAGACCCAGTACTTC